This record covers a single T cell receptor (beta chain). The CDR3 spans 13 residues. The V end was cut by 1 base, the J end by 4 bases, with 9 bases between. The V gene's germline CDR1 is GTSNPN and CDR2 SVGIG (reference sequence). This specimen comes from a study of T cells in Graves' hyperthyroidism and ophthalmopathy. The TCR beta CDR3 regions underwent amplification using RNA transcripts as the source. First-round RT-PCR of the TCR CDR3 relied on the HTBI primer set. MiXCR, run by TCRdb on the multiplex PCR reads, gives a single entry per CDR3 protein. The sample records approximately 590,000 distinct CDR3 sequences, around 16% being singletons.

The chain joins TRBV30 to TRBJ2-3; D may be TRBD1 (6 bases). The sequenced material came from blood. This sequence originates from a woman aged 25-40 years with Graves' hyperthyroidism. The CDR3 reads CAWSGGRADTQYF. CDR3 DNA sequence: TGTGCCTGGAGTGGGGGGCGAGCAGATACGCAGTATTTT.